The 20 T cell receptor beta chains below come from one sample, sequenced in a study. TCRdb ran MiXCR on the RT-PCR reads and lists one entry per CDR3 protein. The top ten clones hold roughly 3.6% of a sample with fewer than 800,000 distinct CDR3 sequences, about 14% of them seen once. The sequenced sample consisted of memory CD4+ T cells from blood. These TCRs come from a female donor in good health, serving as a healthy control.

The chain recombines TRBV7-7 with TRBJ2-3; 8 bases line up with TRBD2. V was pared by 2 bases and J by 5 bases, with 6 bases of the junction left unmatched. The germline V gene encodes CDR1 SSHAT and CDR2 FNYEAQ (reference sequence). CDR3 length: 15 residues. CDR3 residues: CASSLRAGDEDTQYF. CDR3 nucleotide sequence: TGTGCCAGCAGCTTAAGAGCGGGAGATGAAGATACGCAGTATTTT.

V is TRBV27 and J is TRBJ1-5, with TRBD1 matching 10 bases. The CDR3 runs 13 residues. V was pared by 6 bases and J by 6 bases, with 2 bases of the junction left unmatched. Germline V CDR1 and CDR2: MNHEY, SMNVEV (reference sequence). The CDR3 loop is CASSDRGRQPQHF. The CDR3 DNA sequence: TGTGCCAGCAGCGACAGGGGGCGTCAGCCCCAGCATTTT.

This clonotype showed up just a few times. This chain uses TRBV9 with TRBJ2-1; no clear D. V lost 3 bases to trimming and J lost 0 bases, with 10 bases between them. CDR3 length equals 15 residues. Germline V gene sequence: CDR1 SGDLS, CDR2 YYNGEE. The CDR3 nucleotides are TGTGCCAGCAGCGCAACATCGCCCTCCTACAATGAGCAGTTCTTC. Translation gives CASSATSPSYNEQFF.

The rearrangement links TRBV24-1 to TRBJ1-2; 8 nucleotides match TRBD1. This CDR3 is built from 15 residues. V lost 5 bases and J lost 3; bases outside the gene matches: 7. Germline CDR1 KGHDR, CDR2 SFDVKD. The CDR3 nucleotides read TGTGCCACCAGTGGTAGACAGGGGTACGACTATGGCTACACCTTC. It encodes CATSGRQGYDYGYTF.

This clonotype appeared a few times. The V call is TRBV9, the J call TRBJ2-3; possible D gene TRBD2, 5 bases. With 0 bases removed from V and 0 bases from J, the gap between germline ends came to 5 bases. There are 14 residues in the CDR3. Germline values: CDR1 SGDLS, CDR2 YYNGEE. CDR3 loop: CASSVAGSTDTQYF. CDR3 DNA: TGTGCCAGCAGCGTAGCGGGAAGCACAGATACGCAGTATTTT.

This clonotype was seen more than once but under ten times. This chain uses TRBV30 with TRBJ2-5; D is perhaps TRBD1 (6 bases). This CDR3 comprises 13 residues. V lost 1 base and J 4 bases, leaving 10 bases between the germline ends. The germline gives CDR1 GTSNPN, CDR2 SVGIG (reference sequence). Here the CDR3 DNA reads TGTGCCTGGAGTGGGGCAGGGGTAGAGACCCAGTACTTC. As protein: CAWSGAGVETQYF. Drawing the rest from reference TRBV30 and TRBJ2-5, the complete variable domain is SQTIHQWPATLVQPVGSPLSLECTVEGTSNPNLYWYRQAAGRGLQLLFYSVGIGQISSEVPQNLSASRPQDRQFILSSKKLLLSDSGFYLCAWSGAGVETQYFGPGTRLLVL.

The chain uses TRBV5-1 and TRBJ1-6; 7 nucleotides line up with TRBD1. CDR1 is SGHRS and CDR2 is YFSETQ in the germline V gene. V shed 0 bases, J shed 0 bases, and the junction held 6 bases outside the gene matches. The CDR3 has 18 amino acids. CDR3 sequence reads: CASSLAGTASSYNSPLHF. CDR3 DNA: TGCGCCAGCAGCTTGGCTGGGACAGCGAGCTCCTATAATTCACCCCTCCACTTT.

This clonotype came up many times. CDR3 residues: CSAARMGEQFF. Here the CDR3 DNA reads TGCAGTGCTGCCCGGATGGGTGAGCAGTTCTTC. This chain connects TRBV20-1 to TRBJ2-1; D is unresolved. Deletions cut 5 bases from V and 9 bases from J, with 11 bases between. The CDR3 runs to 11 residues. Per the germline V gene, CDR1 is DFQATT and CDR2 is SNEGSKA (reference sequence).

This clonotype was recorded many times. The chain has TRBV15 and TRBJ1-3; no clear D. Germline lookup yields CDR1 LNHNV and CDR2 YYDKDF (reference sequence). CDR3 length equals 16 residues. The V and J ends lost 1 base and 0 bases respectively, with 10 bases between them. For the CDR3, the DNA is TGTGCCACCAGCAGAGCTGGGGTGAGCTCTGGAAACACCATATATTTT. This gives the protein CATSRAGVSSGNTIYF. Full variable domain (remainder filled in from reference TRBV15 and TRBJ1-3): DAMVIQNPRYQVTQFGKPVTLSCSQTLNHNVMYWYQQKSSQAPKLLFHYYDKDFNNEADTPDNFQSRRPNTSFCFLDIRSPGLGDTAMYLCATSRAGVSSGNTIYFGEGSWLTVV.

The gene calls are TRBV7-2 and TRBJ2-3, with D possibly being TRBD1 or TRBD2 (6 bases each). The CDR3 is made up of 15 amino acids. The ends were cut back, 5 bases at V and 0 bases at J, with 12 bases in the middle. Germline V lookup: CDR1 SGHTA, CDR2 FQGNSA. The CDR3 is CASSKWGASTDTQYF. CDR3 in DNA: TGTGCCAGCAGCAAGTGGGGGGCTAGCACAGATACGCAGTATTTT.

The V and J genes are TRBV12-3 or TRBV12-4 and TRBJ1-1, with D possibly matching TRBD1 (6 bases). This CDR3 contains 15 residues. Trimming cost V 6 bases and J 0 bases, with 14 bases left between them. Here the CDR3 reads CASSPTGIMNTEAFF. The CDR3 DNA is TGTGCCAGCAGCCCAACAGGGATCATGAACACTGAAGCTTTCTTT.

This clonotype appeared a few times. V and J are TRBV21-1 and TRBJ2-7; the table's D call, TRBD1, has no DNA check behind it. TRBV21-1 is labeled a pseudogene. The CDR3 loop spans 16 amino acids. DNA of the CDR3: TGTGCCAGCAGCAACCTCCCTACCGGGACAGCCTACGAGCAGTACTTC. Protein: CASSNLPTGTAYEQYF.

This chain connects TRBV4-2 to TRBJ1-4; D ambiguous. Germline V lookup: CDR1 LGHNA, CDR2 YNFKEQ. The CDR3 is 13 residues long. Trimming took off 1 base at V and 4 bases at J, with 4 bases between the two ends. The DNA of the CDR3 is TGTGCCAGCAGCCAAGGCGGTAATGAAAAACTGTTTTTT. Its translation: CASSQGGNEKLFF.

The rearrangement uses TRBV24-1 and TRBJ1-5, with 7 bases identical to TRBD1. The CDR3 has 13 residues. V lost 9 bases and J lost 5; bases outside the gene matches: 6. Germline V gives CDR1 KGHDR, CDR2 SFDVKD. The CDR3 is CATQGTEYQPQHF. CDR3 DNA: TGTGCCACCCAAGGGACAGAGTATCAGCCCCAGCATTTT.

The chain carries TRBV7-6 and TRBJ2-5; tentative D call: TRBD2 (5 bases). Per the germline V gene, CDR1 is SGHVS and CDR2 is FNYEAQ. V shed 1 base and J shed 5 bases, with 17 bases lying between them. This CDR3 region has 16 residues. CDR3 in amino acids: CASSLVSPGERETQYF. As DNA, the CDR3 is TGTGCCAGCAGCTTAGTCTCACCTGGGGAGCGGGAGACCCAGTACTTC.

This clonotype was found a few times. The V gene is TRBV28, the J gene TRBJ2-7, with 7 bases lining up with TRBD2. This CDR3 has 14 residues. V gave up 2 bases and J gave up 6 bases; unmatched junction bases: 7. Looked up from germline, CDR1 is MDHEN and CDR2 is SYDVKM. The CDR3 is CASSLGAGDREQYF. For the CDR3, the DNA is TGTGCCAGCAGTTTAGGGGCGGGAGACCGCGAGCAGTACTTC.

At least ten counts were recorded for this clonotype. J is TRBJ2-3 and V is TRBV20-1, with 7 bases that match TRBD2. The CDR3 extends over 14 amino acids. Germline values: CDR1 DFQATT, CDR2 SNEGSKA (reference sequence). The junction had 7 bases not matched to a gene; V was cut back by 7 bases and J by 0 bases. CDR3 bases: TGCAGTGTTAAGCGGGATTTGAGCACAGATACGCAGTATTTT. Protein sequence: CSVKRDLSTDTQYF.

This clonotype was seen a few times. The V gene is TRBV3-1, the J gene TRBJ2-7; TRBD2 matches 10 bases. Germline lookup yields CDR1 LGHDT and CDR2 YNNKEL (reference sequence). V lost 4 bases, J lost 4 bases, and 7 bases stayed unmatched. CDR3 length: 15 residues. The CDR3 nucleotides read TGTGCCAGCAGCCCCTCTAGCGGGAGTGCATACGAGCAGTACTTC. This gives the protein CASSPSSGSAYEQYF.

The rearrangement links TRBV5-5 to TRBJ2-5, with 12 bases aligning to TRBD2. Per the germline V gene, CDR1 is SGHKS and CDR2 is YYEKEE (reference sequence). Trimming removed 2 bases from V and 1 base from J; junction bases left unmatched: 12. This CDR3 spans 19 amino acids. The CDR3 DNA reads TGTGCCAGCAGCTTATTGGGGGGGACTAGCGGGCGTATCCAAGAGACCCAGTACTTC. As protein: CASSLLGGTSGRIQETQYF.

The chain has TRBV6-1 and TRBJ2-1; 12 positions match TRBD2. V trimming: 6 bases; J trimming: 5 bases; junction bases outside the gene matches: 2. CDR3 length: 14 residues. Germline V gene lookup returns CDR1 MNHNS and CDR2 SASEGT. This CDR3 is CASRRLAGDNEQFF. CDR3 nucleotide sequence: TGTGCCAGCAGGAGACTAGCGGGAGACAATGAGCAGTTCTTC.